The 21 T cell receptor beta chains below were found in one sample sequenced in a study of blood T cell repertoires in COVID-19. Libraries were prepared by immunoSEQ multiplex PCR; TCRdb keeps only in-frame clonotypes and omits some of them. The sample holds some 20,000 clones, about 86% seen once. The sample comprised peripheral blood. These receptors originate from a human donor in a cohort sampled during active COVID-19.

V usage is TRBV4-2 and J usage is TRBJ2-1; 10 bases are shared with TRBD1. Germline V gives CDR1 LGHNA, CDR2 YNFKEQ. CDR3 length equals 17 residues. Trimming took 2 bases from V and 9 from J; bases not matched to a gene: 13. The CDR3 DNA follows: TGTGCCAGCAGCCAAACCTCAGGGACAGGGGTATCGGGTGAGCAGTTCTTC. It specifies CASSQTSGTGVSGEQFF.

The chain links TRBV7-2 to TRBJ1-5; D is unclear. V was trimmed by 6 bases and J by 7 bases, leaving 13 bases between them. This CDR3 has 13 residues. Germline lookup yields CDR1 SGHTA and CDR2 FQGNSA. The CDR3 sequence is CASSMGRAQPQHF. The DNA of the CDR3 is TGTGCCAGCAGTATGGGGAGGGCCCAGCCCCAGCATTTT.

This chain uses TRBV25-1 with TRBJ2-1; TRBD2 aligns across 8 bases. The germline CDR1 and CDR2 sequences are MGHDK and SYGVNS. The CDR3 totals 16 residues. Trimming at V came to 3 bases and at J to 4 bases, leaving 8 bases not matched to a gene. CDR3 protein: CASSDSGTSSYNEQFF. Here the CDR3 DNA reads TGTGCCAGCAGTGACTCCGGGACTAGTAGTTACAATGAGCAGTTCTTC.

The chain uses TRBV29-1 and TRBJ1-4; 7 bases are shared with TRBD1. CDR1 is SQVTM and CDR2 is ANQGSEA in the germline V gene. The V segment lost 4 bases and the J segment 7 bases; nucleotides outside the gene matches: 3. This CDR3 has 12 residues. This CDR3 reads CSVGAGGEKLFF. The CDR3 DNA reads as TGCAGCGTTGGGGCAGGGGGTGAAAAACTGTTTTTT.

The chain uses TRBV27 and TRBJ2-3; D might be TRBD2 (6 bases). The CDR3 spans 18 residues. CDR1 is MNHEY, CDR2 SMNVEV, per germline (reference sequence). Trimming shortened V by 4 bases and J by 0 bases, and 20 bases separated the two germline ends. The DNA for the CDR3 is TGTGCCAGCAGTTCGAGGATAGCGGAGACCACTAGCACAGATACGCAGTATTTT. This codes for CASSSRIAETTSTDTQYF.

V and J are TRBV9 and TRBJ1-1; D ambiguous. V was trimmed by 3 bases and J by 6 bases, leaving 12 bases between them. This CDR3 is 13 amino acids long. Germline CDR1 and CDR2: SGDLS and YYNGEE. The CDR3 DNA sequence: TGTGCCAGCAGCGCCCACGGGAGATCTGAAGCTTTCTTT. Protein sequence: CASSAHGRSEAFF.

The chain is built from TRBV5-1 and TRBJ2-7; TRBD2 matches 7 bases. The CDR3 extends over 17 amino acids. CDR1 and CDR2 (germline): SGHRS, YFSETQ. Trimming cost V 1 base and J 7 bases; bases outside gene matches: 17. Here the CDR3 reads CASSLLPGLADLGEQYF. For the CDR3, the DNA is TGCGCCAGCAGCTTGCTCCCCGGGCTAGCGGACCTGGGGGAGCAGTACTTC.

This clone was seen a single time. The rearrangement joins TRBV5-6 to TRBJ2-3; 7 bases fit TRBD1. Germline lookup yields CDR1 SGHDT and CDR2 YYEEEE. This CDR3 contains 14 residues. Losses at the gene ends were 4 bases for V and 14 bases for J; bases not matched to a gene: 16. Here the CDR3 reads CASSLGQDGPSGYF. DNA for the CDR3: TGTGCCAGCAGCCTCGGACAGGATGGGCCATCGGGGTATTTT.

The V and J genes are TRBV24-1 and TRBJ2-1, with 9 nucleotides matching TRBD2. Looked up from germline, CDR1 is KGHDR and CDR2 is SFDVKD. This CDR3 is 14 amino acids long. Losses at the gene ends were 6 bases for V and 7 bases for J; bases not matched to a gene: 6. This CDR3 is CATSRAGGWNEQFF. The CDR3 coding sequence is TGTGCCACCAGTCGAGCGGGGGGATGGAATGAGCAGTTCTTC.

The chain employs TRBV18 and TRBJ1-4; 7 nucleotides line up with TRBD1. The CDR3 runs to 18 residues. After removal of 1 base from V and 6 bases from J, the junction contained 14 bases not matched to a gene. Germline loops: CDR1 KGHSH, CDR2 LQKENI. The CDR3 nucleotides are TGTGCCAGCTCACCACTTGGGGGACAGAGGCTAGGTGATGAAAAACTGTTTTTT. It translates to CASSPLGGQRLGDEKLFF.

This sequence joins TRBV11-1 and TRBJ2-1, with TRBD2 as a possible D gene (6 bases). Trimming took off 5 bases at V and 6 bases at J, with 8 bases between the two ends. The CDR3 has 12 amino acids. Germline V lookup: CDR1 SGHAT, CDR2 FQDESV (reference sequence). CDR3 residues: CASSGRRNEQFF. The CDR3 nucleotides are TGTGCCAGCAGCGGGAGGCGCAATGAGCAGTTCTTC.

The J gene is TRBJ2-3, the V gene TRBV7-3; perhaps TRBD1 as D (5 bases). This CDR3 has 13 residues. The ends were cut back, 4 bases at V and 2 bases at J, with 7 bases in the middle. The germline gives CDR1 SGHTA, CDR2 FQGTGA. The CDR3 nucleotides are TGTGCCAGCAGCTGGGGCTACACAGATACGCAGTATTTT. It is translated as CASSWGYTDTQYF. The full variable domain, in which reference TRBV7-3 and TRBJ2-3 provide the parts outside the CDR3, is GAGVSQTPSNKVTEKGKYVELRCDPISGHTALYWYRQSLGQGPEFLIYFQGTGAADDSGLPNDRFFAVRPEGSVSTLKIQRTERGDSAVYLCASSWGYTDTQYFGPGTRLTVL.

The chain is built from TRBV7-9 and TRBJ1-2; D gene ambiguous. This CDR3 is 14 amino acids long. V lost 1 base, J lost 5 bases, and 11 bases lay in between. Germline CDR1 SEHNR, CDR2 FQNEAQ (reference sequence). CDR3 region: CASSLGGSLYGYTF. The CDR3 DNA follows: TGTGCCAGCAGCTTAGGCGGGTCTCTGTATGGCTACACCTTC.

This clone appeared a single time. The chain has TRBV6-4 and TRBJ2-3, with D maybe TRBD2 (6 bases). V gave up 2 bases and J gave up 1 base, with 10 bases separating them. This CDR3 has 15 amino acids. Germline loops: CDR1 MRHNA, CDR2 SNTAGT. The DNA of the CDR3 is TGTGCCAGCAGTGACCGCGGAGGGGGCACAGATACGCAGTATTTT. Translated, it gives CASSDRGGGTDTQYF.

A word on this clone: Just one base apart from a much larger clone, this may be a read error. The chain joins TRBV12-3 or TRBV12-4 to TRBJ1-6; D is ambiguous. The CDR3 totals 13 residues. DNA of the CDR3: TGTGCCAGCACCTCCCGGGAGGGTTCATCCCTCCACTTT. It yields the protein CASTSREGSSLHF.

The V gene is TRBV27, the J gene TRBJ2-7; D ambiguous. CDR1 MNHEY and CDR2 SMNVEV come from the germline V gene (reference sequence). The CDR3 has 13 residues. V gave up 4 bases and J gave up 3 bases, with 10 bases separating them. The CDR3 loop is CASSSPPLYEQYF. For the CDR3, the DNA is TGTGCCAGCAGTTCCCCCCCCCTCTACGAGCAGTACTTC.

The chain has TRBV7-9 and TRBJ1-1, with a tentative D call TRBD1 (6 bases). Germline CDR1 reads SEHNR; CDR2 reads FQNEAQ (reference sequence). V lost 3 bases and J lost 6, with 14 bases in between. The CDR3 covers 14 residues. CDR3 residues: CASSLEARQAEAFF. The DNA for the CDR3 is TGTGCCAGCAGCTTGGAGGCCCGACAGGCTGAAGCTTTCTTT.

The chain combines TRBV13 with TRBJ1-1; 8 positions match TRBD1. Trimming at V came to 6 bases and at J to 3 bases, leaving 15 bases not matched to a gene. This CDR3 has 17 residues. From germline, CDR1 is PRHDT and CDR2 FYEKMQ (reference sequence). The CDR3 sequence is CASSLTGARIRDTEAFF. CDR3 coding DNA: TGTGCCAGCAGTTTGACAGGGGCGAGGATTAGGGACACTGAAGCTTTCTTT.

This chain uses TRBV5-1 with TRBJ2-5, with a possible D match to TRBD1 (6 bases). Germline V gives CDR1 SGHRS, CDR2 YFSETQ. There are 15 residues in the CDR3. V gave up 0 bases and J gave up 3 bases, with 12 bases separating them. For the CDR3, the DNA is TGCGCCAGCAGCTTGGATGTGGGGGCGGAAGAGACCCAGTACTTC. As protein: CASSLDVGAEETQYF.

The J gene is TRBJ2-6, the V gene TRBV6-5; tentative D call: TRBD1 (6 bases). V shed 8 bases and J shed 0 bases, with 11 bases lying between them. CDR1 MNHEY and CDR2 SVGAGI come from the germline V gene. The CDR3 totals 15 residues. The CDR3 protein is CASGQTNSGANVLTF. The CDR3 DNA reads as TGTGCCAGCGGACAGACAAACTCTGGGGCCAACGTCCTGACTTTC.

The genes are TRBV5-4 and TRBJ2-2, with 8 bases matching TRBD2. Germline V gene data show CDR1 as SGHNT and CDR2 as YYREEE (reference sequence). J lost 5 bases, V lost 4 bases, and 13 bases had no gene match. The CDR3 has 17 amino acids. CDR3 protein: CASSPEGVAGRTGELFF. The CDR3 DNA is TGTGCCAGCAGCCCCGAGGGGGTAGCGGGAAGGACCGGGGAGCTGTTTTTT.